The present T cell receptor (beta chain) was sequenced within a study of PD-L1 blockade in urothelial cancer. This clone has more than one count but fewer than ten. The protocol was immunoSEQ multiplex PCR, while the TCRdb copy is restricted to in-frame clones and leaves out a portion. Found here are 40,000 to 45,000 clones, about 89% of them singletons; the top ten hold less than 8%. Time point described: peripheral blood 6 weeks after treatment start. Trimming at V came to 10 bases and at J to 7 bases, leaving 13 bases not matched to a gene. Germline CDR1 LNHDA, CDR2 SQIVND (reference sequence). The CDR3 covers 14 residues.

The gene calls are TRBV19 and TRBJ2-1; 7 nucleotides match TRBD1. The TCR sequence derives from an older man with urothelial cancer. The sample consisted of PBMCs, taken around atezolizumab (anti-PD-L1) treatment. This chain's CDR3 is CATADRSQGNEQFF. DNA of the CDR3: TGTGCCACCGCGGACAGGTCGCAGGGGAATGAGCAGTTCTTC.